This T cell receptor beta chain comes out of a study of Graves' ophthalmopathy and Graves' hyperthyroidism. Study-level results: Blood also harbored most expanded thyroid clonotypes above 0.001 frequency.

The CDR3 consists of 15 residues. Germline V CDR1 and CDR2: SGHAT, FQNNGV. Trimming took off 1 base at V and 5 bases at J, with 12 bases between the two ends. This clonotype was counted a few times. The antigen remains unidentified. Patients were excluded if they had other autoimmune diseases or uncontrolled infections, and likewise if pregnancy or lactation applied. Amplification of TCR beta CDR3 regions used RNA transcripts. Second-round multiplex PCR came after a first-round RT-PCR that employed HTBI primers. TCRdb reprocessed the multiplex PCR reads with MiXCR, giving one entry per CDR3 protein. The table has more than 550,000 distinct CDR3 sequences, about two fifths seen once.

The sample consisted of peripheral blood. This chain connects TRBV11-2 to TRBJ1-5; D is ambiguous. This receptor was obtained from an adult man with Graves' ophthalmopathy. CDR3 loop: CASSLGPRWDQPQHF. CDR3 in DNA: TGTGCCAGCAGCTTAGGCCCCAGGTGGGATCAGCCCCAGCATTTT.